A selection of T cell receptor beta chains follows, all from one sample in a study of cytomegalovirus exposure and HLA in healthy donors. Only in-frame clones appear in the TCRdb table, and some are missing; sequencing was by immunoSEQ multiplex PCR. The sample shows around 63,000 clones, and 1.5% to 2% sits with its ten largest clones. Material: PBMCs. Receptor source: a woman in her twenties or thirties in good health and CMV-seronegative. CDR3s include the opening cysteine and the closing phenylalanine or tryptophan. The D gene is left open where the match is weak.

d_gene,j_gene,v_gene,CDR3aa,CDR3nt
NA,TRBJ2-2,TRBV27,CASSPQGGANTGELFF,TGTGCCAGCAGCCCACAGGGGGGGGCGAACACCGGGGAGCTGTTTTTT
TRBD2,TRBJ2-1,TRBV6-5,CASSYSTSGGDEQFF,TGTGCCAGCAGTTACTCGACTAGCGGTGGCGATGAGCAGTTCTTC
NA,TRBJ2-7,TRBV5-1,CASSSRGSSEEQYF,TGCGCCAGCAGCTCCAGGGGCAGTTCGGAAGAGCAGTACTTC
NA,TRBJ2-1,TRBV4-1,CASSLRGLQQGYNEQFF,TGCGCCAGCAGCCTTAGAGGGCTTCAACAAGGCTACAATGAGCAGTTCTTC
TRBD1,TRBJ1-1,TRBV4-2,CASSQDPTGGRNTEAFF,TGTGCCAGCAGCCAAGATCCAACAGGGGGCAGGAACACTGAAGCTTTCTTT
TRBD1,TRBJ2-7,TRBV5-1,CASSSGAGGLVSYEQYF,TGCGCCAGCAGCTCGGGGGCAGGGGGCTTAGTATCCTACGAGCAGTACTTC
TRBD1,TRBJ2-7,TRBV27,CASSLAGRTGGEQYF,TGTGCCAGCAGTCTGGCGGGCCGGACAGGGGGCGAGCAGTACTTC
NA,TRBJ1-6,TRBV6-5,CASSYGGTNSPLHF,TGTGCCAGCAGTTATGGGGGGACTAATTCACCCCTCCACTTT
NA,TRBJ1-2,TRBV9,CASSVEAGSYGYTF,TGTGCCAGCAGCGTAGAGGCAGGTAGCTATGGCTACACCTTC
TRBD1,TRBJ1-5,TRBV27,CASSALTGDNQPQHF,TGTGCCAGCAGTGCCCTGACAGGGGACAATCAGCCCCAGCATTTT
NA,TRBJ2-3,TRBV5-1,CASRTRWEAWTDTQYF,TGCGCCAGCAGGACGCGGTGGGAGGCTTGGACAGATACGCAGTATTTT
TRBD1,TRBJ2-7,TRBV28,CASSLTGLAYEQYF,TGTGCCAGCAGTTTGACAGGGCTCGCCTACGAGCAGTACTTC
TRBD1,TRBJ2-7,TRBV11-3,CASSLGTAYEQYF,TGTGCCAGCAGCTTGGGGACAGCCTACGAGCAGTACTTC
NA,TRBJ2-3,TRBV6-6,CASSPGAVSGTDTQYF,TGTGCCAGCAGTCCGGGAGCGGTGTCTGGCACAGATACGCAGTATTTT
NA,TRBJ2-1,TRBV4-3,CASSQEVIRSSYNEQFF,TGCGCCAGCAGCCAAGAAGTGATCCGGAGCTCCTACAATGAGCAGTTCTTC
NA,TRBJ1-2,TRBV6-5,CASSSMFRGRNGYTF,TGTGCCAGCAGTTCGATGTTCAGGGGCCGGAATGGCTACACCTTC
NA,TRBJ2-7,TRBV30,CAWSVGGPYEQYF,TGTGCCTGGAGTGTGGGGGGACCCTACGAGCAGTACTTC
NA,TRBJ1-6,TRBV28,CASSFLSNSPLHF,TGTGCCAGCAGTTTCCTATCTAATTCACCCCTCCACTTT
NA,TRBJ2-1,TRBV5-6,CASSFLAAANEQFF,TGTGCCAGCAGCTTCCTGGCAGCGGCCAATGAGCAGTTCTTC
NA,TRBJ2-7,TRBV29-1,CSVVGGGRRSAYEQYF,TGCAGCGTTGTGGGGGGAGGCCGCAGGAGCGCCTACGAGCAGTACTTC
TRBD1,TRBJ2-1,TRBV4-1,CASSSGQASDNEQFF,TGCGCCAGCAGCTCCGGACAGGCCTCCGACAATGAGCAGTTCTTC
NA,TRBJ1-5,TRBV5-1,CASSLQGGNQPQHF,TGCGCCAGCAGCTTACAGGGCGGCAATCAGCCCCAGCATTTT
NA,TRBJ1-4,TRBV25-1,CASSPPRSGEKLFF,TGTGCCAGCAGCCCGCCCCGGAGTGGGGAAAAACTGTTTTTT
TRBD2,TRBJ2-3,TRBV4-2,CASSGTSGGAGTDTQYF,TGTGCCAGCAGCGGGACTAGCGGGGGGGCCGGGACAGATACGCAGTATTTT
TRBD2,TRBJ2-7,TRBV18,CASSPGAGSPYEQYF,TGTGCCAGCTCACCGGGAGCGGGGTCCCCCTACGAGCAGTACTTC
TRBD1,TRBJ1-1,TRBV7-2,CASSLRTGENTEAFF,TGTGCCAGCAGCTTAAGGACAGGGGAAAACACTGAAGCTTTCTTT
NA,TRBJ2-1,TRBV9,CASSVGGGSEQFF,TGTGCCAGCAGCGTTGGGGGCGGTAGTGAGCAGTTCTTC
NA,TRBJ2-1,TRBV20-1,CSASQYNEQFF,TGCAGTGCTAGCCAATACAATGAGCAGTTCTTC
NA,TRBJ2-7,TRBV6-1,CASSEATAYEQYF,TGTGCCAGCAGTGAAGCGACAGCTTACGAGCAGTACTTC
NA,TRBJ1-1,TRBV7-3,CASSSGGAEAFF,TGTGCCAGCAGCTCGGGGGGTGCTGAAGCTTTCTTT
NA,TRBJ2-1,TRBV5-5,CASSRWLERMSSDNEQFF,TGTGCCAGCAGCCGGTGGCTGGAGAGGATGAGCTCCGACAATGAGCAGTTCTTC
TRBD2,TRBJ2-2,TRBV2,CASHGLAGRNGELFF,TGTGCCAGCCACGGACTAGCGGGAAGGAACGGGGAGCTGTTTTTT
NA,TRBJ1-5,TRBV5-1,CASSFLGVGPQHF,TGCGCCAGCAGCTTCCTCGGTGTCGGTCCCCAGCATTTT
NA,TRBJ2-1,TRBV19,CASSIFWTDNEQFF,TGTGCCAGTAGTATCTTTTGGACAGACAATGAGCAGTTCTTC
TRBD1,TRBJ1-2,TRBV2,CAGTGGASYGYTF,TGTGCCGGCACAGGGGGCGCCTCCTATGGCTACACCTTC
NA,TRBJ2-2,TRBV9,CASSVGNGELFF,TGTGCCAGCAGCGTAGGTAACGGGGAGCTGTTTTTT
NA,TRBJ2-7,TRBV7-8,CASSLSSYEQYF,TGTGCCAGCAGTCTGAGCTCCTACGAGCAGTACTTC
TRBD2,TRBJ2-2,TRBV6-4,CASRGRESDTGELFF,TGTGCCAGCAGAGGGCGGGAGTCGGACACCGGGGAGCTGTTTTTT
TRBD2,TRBJ2-3,TRBV7-9,CASSFGTSGGTDTQYF,TGTGCCAGCAGCTTCGGGACTAGCGGGGGCACAGATACGCAGTATTTT
TRBD1,TRBJ1-2,TRBV27,CASSSGQGSYGYTF,TGTGCCAGCAGTTCCGGACAGGGTAGCTATGGCTACACCTTC
NA,TRBJ1-5,TRBV6-5,CASSSVTGSGPQHF,TGTGCCAGCAGTTCCGTTACAGGGTCCGGGCCCCAGCATTTT
NA,TRBJ1-2,TRBV28,CASSLLPSVYGYTF,TGTGCCAGCAGTTTATTACCCAGTGTCTATGGCTACACCTTC
NA,TRBJ1-2,TRBV18,CASSPGERFGYTF,TGTGCCAGCTCACCAGGGGAGCGTTTTGGCTACACCTTC
NA,TRBJ2-1,TRBV6-5,CASSYSAGTDPFF,TGTGCCAGCAGTTACTCGGCGGGGACTGACCCGTTCTTC
TRBD2,TRBJ2-3,TRBV15,CATSDGGGRADTQYF,TGTGCCACCAGCGACGGAGGCGGGAGGGCGGATACGCAGTATTTT
TRBD1,TRBJ1-1,TRBV5-5,CASSSRGPGDTEAFF,TGTGCCAGCAGCTCCAGGGGGCCGGGGGACACTGAAGCTTTCTTT